Below are 5 T cell receptor beta chains sequenced from a single sample in a study of T cells after yellow fever vaccination. TCRdb itself ran the 5' RACE reads through MiXCR, one entry per CDR3 protein. The sample shows under 150,000 distinct CDR3 sequences, roughly 8.2% of them seen only once. This specimen was CD4+ T cells sorted from PBMCs, taken 5 days after the yellow fever booster vaccination. The receptors derive from a man younger than 45 who received the YFV17D yellow fever vaccine.

The chain's CDR3 is CASTPSGRAYNEQFF. CDR3 sequence (DNA): TGTGCCAGTACCCCTAGCGGGAGGGCCTACAATGAGCAGTTCTTC. The rearrangement joins TRBV19 to TRBJ2-1, with TRBD2 matching 12 bases. CDR3 length: 15 residues. V was pared by 7 bases and J by 2 bases, with 3 bases of the junction left unmatched. CDR1 LNHDA and CDR2 SQIVND come from the germline V gene (reference sequence).

To note about this clonotype: It may be a read error: a sequence one base away is much more abundant. This rearrangement joins TRBV3-1 to TRBJ1-2; 8 bases agree with TRBD1. Germline CDR1 reads LGHDT; CDR2 reads YNNKEL (reference sequence). This CDR3 comprises 17 residues. In nucleotides, the CDR3 is TGTGCCACCAGCCATCTCCCCTCCGGGACAGGACTCTATGGCTACACCTTC. It translates to CATSHLPSGTGLYGYTF.

This clonotype has at least ten counts. This chain joins TRBV2 and TRBJ2-7; D is perhaps TRBD2 (6 bases). Trimming pared 5 bases from V and 0 bases from J, leaving 17 bases between. Germline assignment: CDR1 SNHLY and CDR2 FYNNEI. This CDR3 is built from 16 residues. The CDR3 nucleotides read TGTGCCAGCAGTAGGAGGGAGCTCCTAACCTCCTACGAGCAGTACTTC. Protein sequence: CASSRRELLTSYEQYF.

This clonotype was recorded at least ten times. The chain employs TRBV7-2 and TRBJ1-1; D may be TRBD1 (6 bases). V lost 5 bases and J 4 bases, leaving 14 bases between the germline ends. From germline, CDR1 is SGHTA and CDR2 FQGNSA. The CDR3 extends over 14 amino acids. DNA for the CDR3: TGTGCCAGCAGCGTACAAGGGGGGGGCACTGAAGCTTTCTTT. This codes for CASSVQGGGTEAFF. The complete variable domain, with remaining parts taken from reference TRBV7-2 and TRBJ1-1, reads GAGVSQSPSNKVTEKGKDVELRCDPISGHTALYWYRQSLGQGLEFLIYFQGNSAPDKSGLPSDRFSAERTGGSVSTLTIQRTQQEDSAVYLCASSVQGGGTEAFFGQGTRLTVV.

This clonotype was seen ten or more times. V usage is TRBV20-1 and J usage is TRBJ2-5, with D unclear. Deletions cut 0 bases from V and 0 bases from J, with 11 bases between. Germline V gene data show CDR1 as DFQATT and CDR2 as SNEGSKA (reference sequence). The CDR3 runs to 15 residues. CDR3 in amino acids: CSARDLTAYQETQYF. Here the CDR3 DNA reads TGCAGTGCTAGAGATCTTACGGCGTACCAAGAGACCCAGTACTTC.